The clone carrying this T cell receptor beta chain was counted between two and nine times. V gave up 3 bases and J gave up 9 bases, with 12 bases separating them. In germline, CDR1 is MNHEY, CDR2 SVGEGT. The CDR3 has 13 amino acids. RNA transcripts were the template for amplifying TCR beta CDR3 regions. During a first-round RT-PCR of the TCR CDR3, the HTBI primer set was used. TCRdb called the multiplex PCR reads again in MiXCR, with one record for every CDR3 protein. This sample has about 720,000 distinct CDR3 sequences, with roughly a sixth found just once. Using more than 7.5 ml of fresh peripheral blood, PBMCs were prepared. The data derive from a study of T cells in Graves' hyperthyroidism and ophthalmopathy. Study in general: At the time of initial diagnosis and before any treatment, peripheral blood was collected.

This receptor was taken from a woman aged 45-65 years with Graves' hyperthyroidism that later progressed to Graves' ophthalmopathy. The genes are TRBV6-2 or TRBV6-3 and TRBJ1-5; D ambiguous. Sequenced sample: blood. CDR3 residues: CASSYTVGPPQHF. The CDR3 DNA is TGTGCCAGCAGTTATACGGTAGGGCCGCCCCAGCATTTT.